Presented here are 17 T cell receptor beta chains from one specimen sequenced in a study of CD8 T cells in ankylosing spondylitis. Regarding the study as a whole: Ankylosing spondylitis blood appeared to be characterized by a TCR beta motif of 8 or 9 highly homologous variants.

TCRdb re-derived calls from the 5' RACE reads in MiXCR, one entry per CDR3 protein. The repertoire holds roughly 670,000 distinct CDR3 sequences, 15% to 20% seen once, with around a fifth in the top ten. These receptors lack a known antigen. Material for sequencing was blood, either unsorted or a sorted T cell fraction (not recorded which). The source of these receptors is a male donor with ankylosing spondylitis.

As regards this clonotype: With a much larger clone just one base away, this may be a read error. The rearrangement joins TRBV12-3 or TRBV12-4 to TRBJ1-2; D remains ambiguous. The CDR3 contains 12 residues. V lost 3 bases and J lost 3, with 5 bases in between. CDR3 nucleotides: TGTGCCAGCAGTTTCGTAGACTATGGCTACACCTTC. This sequence encodes CASSFVDYGYTF.

This clonotype was observed a few times. The chain is built from TRBV10-3 and TRBJ2-7; 12 bases are shared with TRBD2. V gave up 3 bases and J gave up 6 bases; unmatched junction bases: 6. This CDR3 has 15 amino acids. Germline values: CDR1 ENHRY, CDR2 SYGVKD. The CDR3 region is CAISDPGLAGFEQYF. The CDR3 bases are TGTGCCATCAGTGATCCGGGACTAGCGGGTTTCGAGCAGTACTTC.

This clonotype was seen more than once but under ten times. The V gene is TRBV2, the J gene TRBJ2-5; possibly TRBD1 or TRBD2 for D (5 bases each). The CDR3 sequence is 12 residues long. The germline V gene has CDR1 SNHLY and CDR2 FYNNEI. V was shortened by 11 bases and J by 2 bases, with 12 bases between the two germline ends. As DNA, the CDR3 is TGTGCCCGCCGGGACGGTCAAGAGACCCAGTACTTC. It is translated as CARRDGQETQYF. The full variable domain, in which reference TRBV2 and TRBJ2-5 provide the parts outside the CDR3, is EPEVTQTPSHQVTQMGQEVILRCVPISNHLYFYWYRQILGQKVEFLVSFYNNEISEKSEIFDDQFSVERPDGSNFTLKIRSTKLEDSAMYFCARRDGQETQYFGPGTRLLVL.

The gene calls are TRBV6-1 and TRBJ2-5, with D possibly being TRBD1 or TRBD2 (5 bases each). CDR3 length: 15 amino acids. Germline V gene sequence: CDR1 MNHNS, CDR2 SASEGT. The V end was cut by 8 bases, the J end by 1 base, with 17 bases between. CDR3 residues: CASFPRRGGQETQYF. As DNA, the CDR3 is TGTGCCAGCTTCCCTAGACGGGGCGGCCAAGAGACCCAGTACTTC.

The genes are TRBV30 and TRBJ2-3; D not certain. Per germline, CDR1 GTSNPN and CDR2 SVGIG (reference sequence). This CDR3 region has 11 residues. The V and J ends lost 5 bases and 1 base respectively, with 4 bases between them. The CDR3: CAWGGTDTQYF. In nucleotides, the CDR3 is TGTGCCTGGGGAGGCACAGATACGCAGTATTTT.

This rearrangement joins TRBV2 to TRBJ2-2; TRBD1 is a possible D gene (5 bases). The CDR3 has 14 residues. The V end lost 6 bases, the J end lost 5 bases, and 13 bases lay between the germline ends. Germline V gene data show CDR1 as SNHLY and CDR2 as FYNNEI. The CDR3 coding sequence is TGTGCCAGCAGCGAGGAAGGGGTTACCGGGGAGCTGTTTTTT. Amino acid sequence: CASSEEGVTGELFF.

The rearrangement uses TRBV19 and TRBJ2-7; D is undetermined. Germline assignment: CDR1 LNHDA and CDR2 SQIVND (reference sequence). Trimming stripped 4 bases from V and 0 bases from J, with 16 bases between. CDR3 length equals 16 residues. CDR3 sequence (DNA): TGTGCCAGTAGTAACCGAAGGACCGAGAGCTCCTACGAGCAGTACTTC. Amino acid sequence: CASSNRRTESSYEQYF.

V gene TRBV30 combines with J gene TRBJ1-6; 9 nucleotides agree with TRBD1. The CDR3 is 17 amino acids. Germline CDR1 reads GTSNPN; CDR2 reads SVGIG (reference sequence). The V segment lost 5 bases and the J segment 7 bases; nucleotides outside the gene matches: 15. The CDR3 nucleotides are TGTGCCTGGGAGGACAGGGGCGTCGGCAAAGCCAATTCACCCCTCCACTTT. This sequence encodes CAWEDRGVGKANSPLHF.

The table lists this clonotype with a few counts. The gene calls are TRBV4-3 and TRBJ2-7, with D perhaps TRBD1 (6 bases). Germline lookup yields CDR1 LGHNA and CDR2 YSLEER. Trimming removed 0 bases at V and 2 bases at J, with 14 bases between. The CDR3 sequence is 16 residues long. CDR3 sequence: CASSQEWPGATYEQYF. CDR3 bases: TGCGCCAGCAGCCAAGAATGGCCAGGGGCTACCTACGAGCAGTACTTC.

This clonotype was recorded many times. This chain links TRBV20-1 with TRBJ2-1; unclear D gene. The germline CDR1 and CDR2 sequences are DFQATT and SNEGSKA (reference sequence). The CDR3 totals 14 residues. Trimming removed 3 bases at V and 0 bases at J, with 9 bases between. The CDR3 nucleotides read TGCAGTGCTAGGCTGGCGAGCTCCTACAATGAGCAGTTCTTC. Translated, it gives CSARLASSYNEQFF.

This chain joins TRBV29-1 and TRBJ2-1; 7 bases are a match to TRBD2. Trimming at V came to 2 bases and at J to 8 bases, leaving 12 bases not matched to a gene. Looked up from germline, CDR1 is SQVTM and CDR2 is ANQGSEA. The CDR3 covers 15 residues. CDR3 DNA: TGCAGCGTTGAAACCCCAGCGGGGATGCACTATGAGCAGTTCTTC. Protein product: CSVETPAGMHYEQFF.

The chain is built from TRBV30 and TRBJ1-2; no clear D. The V and J ends lost 0 bases and 7 bases respectively, with 6 bases between them. The CDR3 is made up of 11 amino acids. Germline V gene lookup returns CDR1 GTSNPN and CDR2 SVGIG (reference sequence). CDR3 sequence reads: CAWSVLVGYTF. CDR3 coding DNA: TGTGCCTGGAGTGTACTTGTTGGCTACACCTTC.

J is TRBJ2-1 and V is TRBV4-1, with no clear D. This CDR3 spans 17 amino acids. Germline values: CDR1 MGHRA, CDR2 YSYEKL. Trimming stripped 4 bases from V and 0 bases from J, with 16 bases between. DNA of the CDR3: TGCGCCAGCAGCCCCGCAGGCCTAGGAAGCTCCTACAATGAGCAGTTCTTC. Protein product: CASSPAGLGSSYNEQFF.

V and J are TRBV7-2 and TRBJ2-3; no clear D gene. Trimming left V 5 bases short and J 4 bases short, with 13 bases between. CDR1 SGHTA and CDR2 FQGNSA come from the germline V gene. The CDR3 runs to 14 residues. The CDR3, as DNA: TGTGCCAGCAGCCCCCGCTTACGGGCAGATACGCAGTATTTT. This encodes CASSPRLRADTQYF.

The chain is built from TRBV2 and TRBJ2-4, with 11 bases aligning to TRBD2. Germline CDR1 is SNHLY and CDR2 is FYNNEI. The CDR3 extends over 15 amino acids. The V gene end was trimmed by 6 bases and the J gene end by 3 bases; junction bases not matched to a gene: 4. The DNA for the CDR3 is TGTGCCAGCAGCACTAGCGGGGGCTACAAAAACATTCAGTACTTC. It yields the protein CASSTSGGYKNIQYF.

Only one count was recorded for this clonotype. V and J are TRBV21-1 and TRBJ2-7; TRBD1, as called in the table, went unchecked against the DNA. TRBV21-1 is designated a pseudogene. This CDR3 region has 15 residues. CDR3 loop: CASSKVGGVPYEQYF. Here the CDR3 DNA reads TGTGCCAGCAGCAAAGTCGGCGGTGTCCCCTACGAGCAGTACTTC.

Ten or more counts support this clonotype. The V gene is TRBV29-1, the J gene TRBJ2-3, with TRBD2 identical over 9 bases. Per the germline V gene, CDR1 is SQVTM and CDR2 is ANQGSEA. The CDR3 sequence is 12 residues long. V shed 7 bases and J 6 bases; nucleotides not matched to a gene: 5. Here the CDR3 DNA reads TGCAGCGGTAGCGGGGGCGGGGATACGCAGTATTTT. This gives the protein CSGSGGGDTQYF.